The 20 T cell receptor beta chains in this list originate from one sample, sequenced in a study of technical replicates of blood from several donors. Repertoires were generated with immunoSEQ multiplex PCR, while TCRdb's copy carries only in-frame clones and drops some. The table has tens of thousands of clones, just under 95% seen once. The sequenced sample consisted of T cells isolated from PBMCs. The receptor set was obtained from a human donor in good health.

The chain carries TRBV13 and TRBJ2-1; 8 bases are shared with TRBD2. CDR1 is PRHDT, CDR2 FYEKMQ, per germline (reference sequence). The CDR3 sequence is 15 residues long. Unmatched junction bases numbered 5, after V lost 2 bases and J lost 5 bases. The CDR3 protein is CASSLKERGNNEQFF. Written as DNA, the CDR3 is TGTGCCAGCAGCTTAAAAGAGCGGGGGAACAATGAGCAGTTCTTC.

This chain joins TRBV19 and TRBJ2-2; TRBD1 aligns across 7 bases. This CDR3 spans 22 amino acids. Trimming removed 5 bases from V and 10 bases from J; junction bases left unmatched: 34. Germline values: CDR1 LNHDA, CDR2 SQIVND (reference sequence). The CDR3, as DNA: TGTGCCAGTAGTGTAGGGGGCACAAAGGACAGAGTACTAAGAGTACAAATGGAGGAGCTGTTTTTT. Translation: CASSVGGTKDRVLRVQMEELFF.

The sample holds one count of this clone. The rearrangement links TRBV28 to TRBJ1-2; TRBD1 might be the D (6 bases). Trimming stripped 3 bases from V and 3 bases from J, with 11 bases between. The CDR3 is 14 amino acids. Germline V gene sequence: CDR1 MDHEN, CDR2 SYDVKM. The CDR3 sequence is CASSFRGPDYGYTF. The CDR3, as DNA: TGTGCCAGCAGTTTCAGGGGACCCGACTATGGCTACACCTTC.

V is TRBV27 and J is TRBJ1-4; D gene uncertain. The CDR3 spans 16 residues. V lost 6 bases and J 8 bases, leaving 22 bases between the germline ends. Germline V lookup: CDR1 MNHEY, CDR2 SMNVEV (reference sequence). The CDR3 DNA is TGTGCCAGCAGCCCCCGCGGTCCCTACGTTGGGGAAAAACTGTTTTTT. It is translated as CASSPRGPYVGEKLFF.

The chain recombines TRBV9 with TRBJ2-1, with 14 positions matching TRBD2. This CDR3 contains 16 residues. V lost 3 bases and J lost 11; bases outside the gene matches: 10. Germline values: CDR1 SGDLS, CDR2 YYNGEE. DNA of the CDR3: TGTGCCAGCAGCGAGCGGGGGACTAGCGGGAGTCGGAAGCAGTTCTTC. Its translation is CASSERGTSGSRKQFF.

V and J are TRBV27 and TRBJ1-5; 8 bases are a match to TRBD1. Germline V gene sequence: CDR1 MNHEY, CDR2 SMNVEV (reference sequence). The V segment lost 2 bases and the J segment 5 bases; nucleotides outside the gene matches: 5. The CDR3 is made up of 15 amino acids. In DNA, the CDR3 is TGTGCCAGCAGTTTAACGCCAGGGGGCCATCAGCCCCAGCATTTT. Its protein product is CASSLTPGGHQPQHF.

The chain recombines TRBV6-4 with TRBJ2-7; D remains ambiguous. Trimming cost V 6 bases and J 4 bases, with 7 bases left between them. The CDR3 sequence is 11 residues long. In germline, CDR1 is MRHNA, CDR2 SNTAGT. The CDR3 coding sequence is TGTGCCAGCAGCCCAGTTTACGAGCAGTACTTC. Translation: CASSPVYEQYF.

The chain links TRBV6-1 to TRBJ1-1; D not certain. Trimming took 3 bases from V and 4 from J, leaving 12 bases between them. Looked up from germline, CDR1 is MNHNS and CDR2 is SASEGT. The CDR3 sequence is 14 residues long. The DNA for the CDR3 is TGTGCCAGCAGTGAGACCGGGCGGGCCACTGAAGCTTTCTTT. Amino acid sequence: CASSETGRATEAFF.

The V call is TRBV5-4, the J call TRBJ2-3, with TRBD2 identical over 7 bases. This CDR3 is built from 19 residues. J lost 0 bases, V lost 6 bases, and 19 bases had no gene match. Germline values: CDR1 SGHNT, CDR2 YYREEE (reference sequence). The CDR3 region has the DNA TGTGCCAGCACCTTAGATCGAACCTCTAGCGGCCATAGCACAGATACGCAGTATTTT. Its protein product is CASTLDRTSSGHSTDTQYF.

The rearrangement uses TRBV6-1 and TRBJ1-3; the D is unclear. With 4 bases removed from V and 0 bases from J, the gap between germline ends came to 10 bases. Germline loops: CDR1 MNHNS, CDR2 SASEGT. The CDR3 extends over 15 amino acids. The DNA of the CDR3 is TGTGCCAGCAGTGTGGGCAGGATCTCTGGAAACACCATATATTTT. The encoded protein is CASSVGRISGNTIYF.

This chain connects TRBV2 to TRBJ1-3; TRBD1 might be the D (5 bases). The length of the CDR3 is 15 residues. Germline V gene lookup returns CDR1 SNHLY and CDR2 FYNNEI. The ends were cut back, 0 bases at V and 3 bases at J, with 9 bases in the middle. This CDR3 reads CASSEARRVGNTIYF. The CDR3 DNA reads TGTGCCAGCAGTGAAGCGCGCAGGGTTGGAAACACCATATATTTT. The entire variable domain, with the rest obtained from reference TRBV2 and TRBJ1-3, is as follows: EPEVTQTPSHQVTQMGQEVILRCVPISNHLYFYWYRQILGQKVEFLVSFYNNEISEKSEIFDDQFSVERPDGSNFTLKIRSTKLEDSAMYFCASSEARRVGNTIYFGEGSWLTVV.

The J gene is TRBJ1-2, the V gene TRBV18; D ambiguous. Trimming removed 4 bases at V and 4 bases at J, with 10 bases between. The CDR3 totals 13 residues. The germline V gene has CDR1 KGHSH and CDR2 LQKENI. As DNA, the CDR3 is TGTGCCAGCTCACAAAAGTATAGCTATGGCTACACCTTC. Translation: CASSQKYSYGYTF.

The CDR3 nucleotides read TGCGCCAGCAGTGAGCCCGACAGGGGAACAGATACGCAGTATTTT. Translated, it gives CASSEPDRGTDTQYF. The chain joins TRBV10-2 to TRBJ2-3; 8 bases are a match to TRBD1. The V and J ends lost 2 bases and 3 bases, in that order; junction bases with no gene match: 4. CDR3 length equals 15 residues. The germline V gene has CDR1 WSHSY and CDR2 SAAADI.

The rearrangement uses TRBV6-5 and TRBJ2-1; 14 nucleotides align to TRBD2. This CDR3 has 16 residues. CDR1 MNHEY and CDR2 SVGAGI come from the germline V gene. V lost 0 bases to trimming and J lost 9 bases; unmatched junction nucleotides: 4. The CDR3 protein is CASSYSLTSGGVEQFF. CDR3 sequence (DNA): TGTGCCAGCAGTTACTCTTTGACTAGCGGGGGGGTTGAGCAGTTCTTC.

The rearrangement uses TRBV6-1 and TRBJ2-7; 7 bases are shared with TRBD1. This CDR3 contains 15 residues. The ends lost 6 bases at V and 0 bases at J; junction bases unmatched: 8. Looked up from germline, CDR1 is MNHNS and CDR2 is SASEGT. This CDR3 reads CASSDGQAVSYEQYF. As DNA, the CDR3 is TGTGCCAGCAGCGACGGACAGGCCGTCTCCTACGAGCAGTACTTC.

The CDR3 loop is CASSLTGLGNTIYF. CDR3 bases: TGTGCCAGCAGCCTGACAGGGCTTGGAAACACCATATATTTT. The chain has TRBV11-2 and TRBJ1-3, with 7 bases fitting TRBD1. There are 14 residues in the CDR3. With 5 bases clipped from V and 3 bases from J, the junction kept 4 bases outside the gene matches. The V gene's germline CDR1 is SGHAT and CDR2 FQNNGV.

This clone was found once. The chain employs TRBV28 and TRBJ2-7, with D possibly matching TRBD2 (6 bases). The V gene lost 5 bases and the J gene lost 3 bases, with 20 bases spanning the gap. This CDR3 region has 16 residues. In germline, CDR1 is MDHEN, CDR2 SYDVKM. CDR3 amino acids: CASSPVSSGRFYEQYF. CDR3 bases: TGTGCCAGCAGTCCCGTATCGAGCGGGCGCTTCTACGAGCAGTACTTC.

This chain connects TRBV5-1 to TRBJ1-5; 8 bases fit TRBD1. This CDR3 region has 15 residues. The junction had 8 bases not matched to a gene; V was cut back by 0 bases and J by 9 bases. CDR1 and CDR2 from the germline V gene are SGHRS and YFSETQ. DNA of the CDR3: TGCGCCAGCAGCTTGGATGGAGAGACAGGGGCGCCCCAGCATTTT. This gives the protein CASSLDGETGAPQHF.

The chain combines TRBV6-5 with TRBJ1-2, with D uncertain. Germline assignment: CDR1 MNHEY and CDR2 SVGAGI. The CDR3 is made up of 15 amino acids. Trimming shortened V by 5 bases and J by 0 bases, and 13 bases separated the two germline ends. CDR3 amino acids: CASSISLRANYGYTF. CDR3 DNA sequence: TGTGCCAGCAGTATCTCACTGAGGGCTAACTATGGCTACACCTTC.

This chain links TRBV5-1 with TRBJ2-4; tentatively, D is TRBD2 (6 bases). The length of the CDR3 is 15 residues. The ends were cut back, 4 bases at V and 8 bases at J, with 19 bases in the middle. Germline-derived CDR1 and CDR2 are SGHRS and YFSETQ. DNA for the CDR3: TGCGCCAGCAGCCTTCCCTCACTTAGGAGGGACATTCAGTACTTC. It is translated as CASSLPSLRRDIQYF.